These 3 T cell receptor beta chains were sequenced from one sample in a study of metastatic and nonmetastatic thyroid tumors. TCRdb reanalyzed the PCR reads with MiXCR. The sample yields around 34,000 clones, around a fifth seen once. No treatment had been given to any patient before thyroid surgery. Sequencing used blood. The receptors come from a female donor with papillary thyroid cancer or a benign thyroid nodule (not recorded which). Some clones in this sample may be carry-over from other donors' samples.

The DNA of the CDR3 is TGCGCCAGCAGTGAGTCCTCCACAGGGGGCGGGGGCTACACCTTC. Translation gives CASSESSTGGGGYTF. V gene TRBV10-2 combines with J gene TRBJ1-2; 9 bases agree with TRBD1. Losses at the gene ends were 0 bases for V and 8 bases for J; bases not matched to a gene: 7. Germline loops: CDR1 WSHSY, CDR2 SAAADI. This CDR3 has 15 amino acids.

Within the sample, this clone is medium-sized. V gene TRBV20-1 combines with J gene TRBJ1-1; perhaps TRBD1 as D (5 bases). This CDR3 is 14 amino acids long. The germline gives CDR1 DFQATT, CDR2 SNEGSKA (reference sequence). V was pared by 6 bases and J by 5 bases, with 19 bases between. CDR3 region: CSAIYRIGKTEAFF. CDR3 coding DNA: TGCAGTGCGATCTACAGGATTGGTAAAACTGAAGCTTTCTTT.

This clone was detected ten times or more. The J gene is TRBJ2-7, the V gene TRBV6-1, with a tentative D call TRBD2 (6 bases). The V end lost 7 bases, the J end lost 0 bases, and 16 bases lay between the germline ends. CDR1 is MNHNS, CDR2 SASEGT, per germline. This CDR3 comprises 15 residues. CDR3 nucleotides: TGTGCCAGCATACGGGAGACCGGTCCCTCCTACGAGCAGTACTTC. Amino acid sequence: CASIRETGPSYEQYF.